What follows are 5 T cell receptor beta chains derived from one specimen sequenced in a study of CD8 T cells in Susac syndrome. cDNA came from approximately 0.5 to 1 ug RNA primed by random hexamers. TCRdb fed the immunoSEQ multiplex PCR reads into MiXCR, producing one record per CDR3 protein. This table has about 150,000 distinct CDR3 sequences, about 95% appearing once. The sample taken for sequencing was CD4+ T cells from PBMCs. Every receptor here comes from a human donor with multiple sclerosis.

The rearrangement joins TRBV28 to TRBJ2-7; no clear D gene. Between the trimmed V and J ends, which lost 6 bases and 2 bases, there was a span of 14 bases. CDR3 size: 14 residues. The germline V gene encodes CDR1 MDHEN and CDR2 SYDVKM. The CDR3 sequence: CASRDAGMTYEQYF. The CDR3 DNA reads as TGTGCCAGCAGAGACGCCGGTATGACCTACGAGCAGTACTTC.

This sequence joins TRBV29-1 and TRBJ2-3; D is unclear. The CDR3 is 14 amino acids. Germline CDR1 and CDR2: SQVTM and ANQGSEA. V lost 7 bases to trimming and J lost 2 bases, with 16 bases between them. CDR3 nucleotide sequence: TGCAGCGCCCGACCCCCCGGCCCCACAGATACGCAGTATTTT. It yields the protein CSARPPGPTDTQYF.

The rearrangement joins TRBV5-4 to TRBJ2-7; D unresolved. Trimming took off 1 base at V and 3 bases at J, with 8 bases between the two ends. Germline CDR1 is SGHNT and CDR2 is YYREEE (reference sequence). This CDR3 has 13 amino acids. CDR3 DNA sequence: TGTGCCAGCAGCTTGTCGGAACGCTACGAGCAGTACTTC. This encodes CASSLSERYEQYF.

In DNA form, the CDR3 reads TGTGCCAGCAGCCCCGTGGTGGGCAGGATCGACTATGGCTACACCTTC. The encoded protein is CASSPVVGRIDYGYTF. The chain couples TRBV11-1 to TRBJ1-2; D uncertain. The V end lost 5 bases, the J end lost 3 bases, and 19 bases lay between the germline ends. Germline-derived CDR1 and CDR2 are SGHAT and FQDESV (reference sequence). This CDR3 is built from 16 residues.

V usage is TRBV6-5 and J usage is TRBJ1-1; D unclear. This CDR3 has 15 residues. CDR1 MNHEY and CDR2 SVGAGI come from the germline V gene. Trimming pared 6 bases from V and 4 bases from J, leaving 18 bases between. The CDR3 bases are TGTGCCAGCAGCCGTAGGGTGGTGAGAGGCACTGAAGCTTTCTTT. Its protein is CASSRRVVRGTEAFF.